One T cell receptor (beta chain) is described in this entry. The data derive from a study of technical replicates of blood from several donors. Only in-frame clones appear in the TCRdb table, and some are missing; sequencing was by immunoSEQ multiplex PCR. The sample has about 97,000 clones, approximately 95% seen once; the top ten hold 0.3% to 0.35%. The CDR3 runs 13 residues. Trimming left V 4 bases short and J 4 bases short, with 10 bases between. CDR1 is MDHEN and CDR2 is SYDVKM in the germline V gene. The specimen sequenced was T cells isolated from PBMCs. The genes are TRBV28 and TRBJ2-5, with D maybe TRBD1 (5 bases). This TCR came from a human donor in good health. This CDR3 is CASSSRVLETQYF. Here the CDR3 DNA reads TGTGCCAGCAGTTCCAGGGTGTTAGAGACCCAGTACTTC.